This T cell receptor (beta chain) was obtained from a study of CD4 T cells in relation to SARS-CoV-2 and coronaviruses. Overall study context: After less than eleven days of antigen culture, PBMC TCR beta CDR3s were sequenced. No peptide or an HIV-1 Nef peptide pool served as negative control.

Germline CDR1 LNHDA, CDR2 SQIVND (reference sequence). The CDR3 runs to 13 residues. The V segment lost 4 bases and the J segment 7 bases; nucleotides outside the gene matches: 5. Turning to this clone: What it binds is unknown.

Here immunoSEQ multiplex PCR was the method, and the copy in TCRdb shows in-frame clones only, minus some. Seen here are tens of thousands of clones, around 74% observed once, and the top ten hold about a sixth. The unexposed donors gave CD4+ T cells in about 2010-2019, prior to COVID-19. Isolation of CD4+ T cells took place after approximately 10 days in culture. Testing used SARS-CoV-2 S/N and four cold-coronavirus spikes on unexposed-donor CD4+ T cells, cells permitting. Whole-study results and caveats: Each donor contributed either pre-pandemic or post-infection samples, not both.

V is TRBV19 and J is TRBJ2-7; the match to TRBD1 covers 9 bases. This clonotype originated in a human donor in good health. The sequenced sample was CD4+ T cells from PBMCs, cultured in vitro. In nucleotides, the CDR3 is TGTGCCAGTAGTAAAAACAGGGGGCGTGAGCAGTACTTC. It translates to CASSKNRGREQYF.